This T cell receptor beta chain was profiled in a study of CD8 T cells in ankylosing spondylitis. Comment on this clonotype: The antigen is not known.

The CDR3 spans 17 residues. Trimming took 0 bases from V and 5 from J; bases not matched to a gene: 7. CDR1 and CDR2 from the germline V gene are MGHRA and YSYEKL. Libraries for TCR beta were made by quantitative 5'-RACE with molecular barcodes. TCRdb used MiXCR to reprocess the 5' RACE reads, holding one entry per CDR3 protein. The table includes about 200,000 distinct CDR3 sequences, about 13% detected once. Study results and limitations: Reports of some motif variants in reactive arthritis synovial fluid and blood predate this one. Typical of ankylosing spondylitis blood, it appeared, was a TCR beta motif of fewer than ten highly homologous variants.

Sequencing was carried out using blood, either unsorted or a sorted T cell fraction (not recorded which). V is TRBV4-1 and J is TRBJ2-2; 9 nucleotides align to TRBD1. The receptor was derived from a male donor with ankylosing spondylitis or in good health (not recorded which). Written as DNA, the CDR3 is TGCGCCAGCAGCCAAGATTGGGGGACAGGGATGACCGGGGAGCTGTTTTTT. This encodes CASSQDWGTGMTGELFF.